The TCR beta chain described here comes from a study of T cells in Graves' hyperthyroidism and ophthalmopathy. Findings of the study overall: In the blood, most expanded thyroid clonotypes above 0.001 appeared as well. Stable hyperthyroidism and ophthalmopathy were separated using 13 V-J signatures.

Amplified regions were TCR beta CDR3 sequences from RNA transcripts. Using the HTBI primer set, a first-round RT-PCR was run on the TCR CDR3. From the multiplex PCR reads, TCRdb called clonotypes with MiXCR, one entry per CDR3 protein. The table lists some 740,000 distinct CDR3 sequences, 12% to 15% of them singletons. CDR1 MGHDK and CDR2 SYGVNS come from the germline V gene. The CDR3 consists of 14 residues. Trimming at V came to 3 bases and at J to 1 base, leaving 2 bases not matched to a gene. This clonotype was picked up many times. Its matching antigen is unknown. Clinical symptoms, serum thyroxine and TRAb, thyroid ultrasound and orbital computed tomography together formed the diagnostic basis.

This chain links TRBV25-1 with TRBJ1-1; TRBD1 aligns across 7 bases. Sequencing was performed on blood. The sequence was obtained from a woman younger than 30 with Graves' hyperthyroidism. The chain's CDR3 is CASSDGTENTEAFF. Written as DNA, the CDR3 is TGTGCCAGCAGTGATGGGACAGAGAACACTGAAGCTTTCTTT.